The entry that follows covers one T cell receptor (beta chain) sequence. Its target is unknown. These data originate in a study of cytomegalovirus exposure and HLA in healthy donors. The PCR contained 60 Vbeta and 13 Jbeta primers. Generated by immunoSEQ multiplex PCR, the TCRdb table keeps only in-frame clones and is missing some. This sample's table reports 150,000 to 200,000 clones. The CDR3 spans 14 residues. From germline, CDR1 is SNHLY and CDR2 FYNNEI. Trimming left V 8 bases short and J 0 bases short, with 8 bases between. Study-level findings and limits: Presence/absence analyses rested on an assumption that sequencing depth was roughly uniform across donors. The study carried out a later analysis of TCR beta sequences. It associated some 18,000 of them with specific HLA alleles at a false discovery rate of 0.05. Overall, about 160 TCR beta chains were annotated as cytomegalovirus-associated.

The sequence came from a boy aged 10-17 years in good health and CMV-seronegative. Sample: PBMCs. V gene TRBV2 combines with J gene TRBJ2-6; no reliable D call. The CDR3 reads CASSGGSGANVLTF. The CDR3 nucleotides read TGTGCCAGCTCAGGTGGCTCTGGGGCCAACGTCCTGACTTTC.